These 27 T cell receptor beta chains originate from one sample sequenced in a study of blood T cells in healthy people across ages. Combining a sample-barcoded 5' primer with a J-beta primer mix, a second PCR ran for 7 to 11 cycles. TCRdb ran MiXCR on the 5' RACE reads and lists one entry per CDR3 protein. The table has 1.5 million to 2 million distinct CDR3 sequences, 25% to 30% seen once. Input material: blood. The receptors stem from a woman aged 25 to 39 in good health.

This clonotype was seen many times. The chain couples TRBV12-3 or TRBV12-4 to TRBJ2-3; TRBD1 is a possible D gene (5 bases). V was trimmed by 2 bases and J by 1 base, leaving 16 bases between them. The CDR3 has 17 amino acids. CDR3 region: CASSLSFRQQGTDTQYF. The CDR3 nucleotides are TGTGCCAGCAGTTTATCGTTTCGACAGCAAGGCACAGATACGCAGTATTTT.

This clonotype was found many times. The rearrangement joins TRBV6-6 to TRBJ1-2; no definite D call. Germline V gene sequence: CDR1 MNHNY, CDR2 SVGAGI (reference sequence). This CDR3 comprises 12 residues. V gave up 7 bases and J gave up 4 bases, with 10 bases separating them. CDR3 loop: CASTEGPYGYTF. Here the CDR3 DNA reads TGTGCCAGCACCGAAGGGCCCTATGGCTACACCTTC.

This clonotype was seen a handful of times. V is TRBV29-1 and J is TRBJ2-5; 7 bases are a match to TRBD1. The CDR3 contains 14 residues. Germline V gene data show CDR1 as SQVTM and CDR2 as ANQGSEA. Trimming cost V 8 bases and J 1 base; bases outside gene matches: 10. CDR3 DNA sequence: TGCAGCCCCTGGGCCCGGGACAGCCAAGAGACCCAGTACTTC. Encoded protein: CSPWARDSQETQYF.

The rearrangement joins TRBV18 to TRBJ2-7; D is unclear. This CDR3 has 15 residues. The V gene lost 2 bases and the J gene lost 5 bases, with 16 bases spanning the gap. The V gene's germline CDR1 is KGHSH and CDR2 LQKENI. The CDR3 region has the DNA TGTGCCAGCTCACCATCGCAGGCACCTTCGAACGAGCAGTACTTC. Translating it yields CASSPSQAPSNEQYF.

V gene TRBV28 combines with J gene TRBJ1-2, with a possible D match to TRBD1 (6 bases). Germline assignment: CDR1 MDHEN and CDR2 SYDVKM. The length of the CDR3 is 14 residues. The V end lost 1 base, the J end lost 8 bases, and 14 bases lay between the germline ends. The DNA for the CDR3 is TGTGCCAGCAGTTTATTTCGGCAGGGGAAGGGCTACACCTTC. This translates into CASSLFRQGKGYTF.

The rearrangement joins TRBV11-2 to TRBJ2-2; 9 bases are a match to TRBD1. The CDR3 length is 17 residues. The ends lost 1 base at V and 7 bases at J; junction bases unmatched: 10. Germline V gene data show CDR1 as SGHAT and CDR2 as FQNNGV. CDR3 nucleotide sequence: TGTGCCAGCAGCTTAGTAAGCGGGACAGGGTTCGGCGGGGAGCTGTTTTTT. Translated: CASSLVSGTGFGGELFF.

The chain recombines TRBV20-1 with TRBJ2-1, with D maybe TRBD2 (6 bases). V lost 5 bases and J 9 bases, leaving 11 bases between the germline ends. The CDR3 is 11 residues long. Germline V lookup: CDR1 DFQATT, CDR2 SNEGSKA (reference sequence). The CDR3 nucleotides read TGCAGTGCTGCGATGCGGGGTGAGCAGTTCTTC. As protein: CSAAMRGEQFF.

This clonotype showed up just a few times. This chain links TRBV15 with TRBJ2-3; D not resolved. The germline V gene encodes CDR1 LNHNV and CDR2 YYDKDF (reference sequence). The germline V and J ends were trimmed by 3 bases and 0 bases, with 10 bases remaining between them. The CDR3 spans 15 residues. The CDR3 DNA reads TGTGCCACCAGCAGGAGTGTGACTAGCACAGATACGCAGTATTTT. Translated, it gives CATSRSVTSTDTQYF.

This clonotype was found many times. CDR3: CASSLKQGSTDTQYF. DNA for the CDR3: TGTGCCAGCAGCTTAAAACAGGGGAGCACAGATACGCAGTATTTT. V and J are TRBV7-2 and TRBJ2-3; 7 bases match TRBD1. The ends lost 2 bases at V and 0 bases at J; junction bases unmatched: 2. The CDR3 totals 15 residues. In germline, CDR1 is SGHTA, CDR2 FQGNSA.

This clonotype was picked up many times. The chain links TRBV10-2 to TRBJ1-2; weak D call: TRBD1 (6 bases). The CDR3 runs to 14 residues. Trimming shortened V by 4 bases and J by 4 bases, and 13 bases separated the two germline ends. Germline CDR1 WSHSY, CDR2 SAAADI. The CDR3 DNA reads TGCGCCAGCAGTGCAGGCAGGGGCTTCTATGGCTACACCTTC. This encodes CASSAGRGFYGYTF.

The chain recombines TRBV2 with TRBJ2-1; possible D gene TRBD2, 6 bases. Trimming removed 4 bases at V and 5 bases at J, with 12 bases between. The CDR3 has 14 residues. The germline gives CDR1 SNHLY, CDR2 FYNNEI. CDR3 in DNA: TGTGCCAGCAGTGCGGGTAGCGGAAACAATGAGCAGTTCTTC. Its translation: CASSAGSGNNEQFF.

CDR3 residues: CSATREANEKLFF. The CDR3 nucleotides read TGCAGTGCTACCCGGGAAGCTAATGAAAAACTGTTTTTT. This chain joins TRBV20-1 and TRBJ1-4; D uncertain. The V gene lost 4 bases and the J gene lost 3 bases, with 9 bases spanning the gap. The V gene's germline CDR1 is DFQATT and CDR2 SNEGSKA (reference sequence). The CDR3 covers 13 residues.

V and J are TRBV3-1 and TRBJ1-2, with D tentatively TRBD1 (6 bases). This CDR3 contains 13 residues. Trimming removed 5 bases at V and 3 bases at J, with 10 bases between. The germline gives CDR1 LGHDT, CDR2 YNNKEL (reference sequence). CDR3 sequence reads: CASSVWTDYGYTF. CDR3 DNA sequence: TGTGCCAGCAGCGTTTGGACAGACTATGGCTACACCTTC.

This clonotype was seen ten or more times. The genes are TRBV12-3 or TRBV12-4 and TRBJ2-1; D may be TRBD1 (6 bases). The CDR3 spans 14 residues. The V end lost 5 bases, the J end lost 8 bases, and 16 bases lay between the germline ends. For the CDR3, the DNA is TGTGCCAGCAGTCCCTCCAGGGCAGGGGATGAGCAGTTCTTC. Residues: CASSPSRAGDEQFF.

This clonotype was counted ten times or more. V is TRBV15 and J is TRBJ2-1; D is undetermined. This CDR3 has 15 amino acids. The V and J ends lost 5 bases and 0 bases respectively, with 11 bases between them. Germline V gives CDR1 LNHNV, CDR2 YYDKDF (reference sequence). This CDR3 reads CATSYSAGSYNEQFF. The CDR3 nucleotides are TGTGCCACCAGCTATAGTGCTGGCTCCTACAATGAGCAGTTCTTC. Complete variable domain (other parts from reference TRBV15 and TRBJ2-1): DAMVIQNPRYQVTQFGKPVTLSCSQTLNHNVMYWYQQKSSQAPKLLFHYYDKDFNNEADTPDNFQSRRPNTSFCFLDIRSPGLGDTAMYLCATSYSAGSYNEQFFGPGTRLTVL.

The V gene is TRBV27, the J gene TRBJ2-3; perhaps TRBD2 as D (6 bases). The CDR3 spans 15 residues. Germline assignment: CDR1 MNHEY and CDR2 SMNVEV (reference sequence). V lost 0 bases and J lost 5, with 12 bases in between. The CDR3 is CASSLSRGRGDTQYF. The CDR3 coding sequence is TGTGCCAGCAGTTTATCACGGGGGAGAGGAGATACGCAGTATTTT.

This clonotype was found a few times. For the CDR3, the DNA is TGCAGTGCTCCCGAAGGGGCGGGGGATGTCTGGGGAGAGACCCAGTACTTC. It yields the protein CSAPEGAGDVWGETQYF. The chain joins TRBV20-1 to TRBJ2-5; TRBD2 agrees at 7 bases. J gave up 4 bases and V 5 bases, and 19 bases lay outside the gene matches. The CDR3 runs 17 residues. Germline-derived CDR1 and CDR2 are DFQATT and SNEGSKA (reference sequence).

The CDR3 protein is CSARGASNTDTQYF. The CDR3 DNA reads as TGCAGTGCTAGAGGGGCATCTAACACAGATACGCAGTATTTT. The chain carries TRBV20-1 and TRBJ2-3; no clear D. This CDR3 spans 14 amino acids. V shed 1 base and J shed 2 bases, with 10 bases lying between them. Germline V CDR1 and CDR2: DFQATT, SNEGSKA (reference sequence).

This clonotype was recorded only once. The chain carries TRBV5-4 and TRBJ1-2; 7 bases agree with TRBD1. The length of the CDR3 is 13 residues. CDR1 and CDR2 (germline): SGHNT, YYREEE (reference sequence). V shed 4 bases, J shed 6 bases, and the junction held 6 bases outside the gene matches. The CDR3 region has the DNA TGTGCCAGCAGCCCCGACAGGGATCATGGCTACACCTTC. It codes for CASSPDRDHGYTF.

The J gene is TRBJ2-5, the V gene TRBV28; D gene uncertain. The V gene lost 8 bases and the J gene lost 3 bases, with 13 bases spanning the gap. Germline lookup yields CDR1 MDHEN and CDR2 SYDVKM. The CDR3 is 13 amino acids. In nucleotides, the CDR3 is TGTGCCAGCCGGAGAGGCAGTGAAGAGACCCAGTACTTC. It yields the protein CASRRGSEETQYF.

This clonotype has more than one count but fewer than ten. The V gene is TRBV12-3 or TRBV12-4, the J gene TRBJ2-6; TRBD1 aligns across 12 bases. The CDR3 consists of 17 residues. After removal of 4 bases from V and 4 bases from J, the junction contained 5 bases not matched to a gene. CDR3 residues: CASSWGQGAEGANVLTF. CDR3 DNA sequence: TGTGCCAGCAGTTGGGGACAGGGGGCGGAAGGGGCCAACGTCCTGACTTTC.

The CDR3 protein is CASSVVNSGGNNEQFF. The CDR3 DNA reads TGTGCCAGCAGCGTAGTTAATAGCGGGGGCAACAATGAGCAGTTCTTC. The V call is TRBV9, the J call TRBJ2-1; 9 bases map to TRBD2. V trimming: 0 bases; J trimming: 5 bases; junction bases outside the gene matches: 6. The germline V gene has CDR1 SGDLS and CDR2 YYNGEE. The CDR3 is 16 residues long.

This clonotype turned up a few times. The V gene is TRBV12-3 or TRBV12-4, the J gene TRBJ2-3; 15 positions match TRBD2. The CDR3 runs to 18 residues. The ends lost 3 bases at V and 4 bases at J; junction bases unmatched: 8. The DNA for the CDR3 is TGTGCCAGCAGTTTCAGGACTAGCGGGAGGGAGGGCGCAGATACGCAGTATTTT. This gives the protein CASSFRTSGREGADTQYF.

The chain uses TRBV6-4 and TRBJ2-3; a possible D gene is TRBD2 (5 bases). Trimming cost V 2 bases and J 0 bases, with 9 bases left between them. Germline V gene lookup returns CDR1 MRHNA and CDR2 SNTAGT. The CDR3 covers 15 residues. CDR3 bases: TGTGCCAGCAGTGACGGAACGGGAAGCACAGATACGCAGTATTTT. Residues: CASSDGTGSTDTQYF.

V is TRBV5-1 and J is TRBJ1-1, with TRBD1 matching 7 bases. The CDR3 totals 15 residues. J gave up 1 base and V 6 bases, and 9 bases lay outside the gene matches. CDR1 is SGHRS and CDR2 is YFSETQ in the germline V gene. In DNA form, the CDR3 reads TGCGCCAGCATGGATCCGACAGGGTCGAACACTGAAGCTTTCTTT. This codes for CASMDPTGSNTEAFF.

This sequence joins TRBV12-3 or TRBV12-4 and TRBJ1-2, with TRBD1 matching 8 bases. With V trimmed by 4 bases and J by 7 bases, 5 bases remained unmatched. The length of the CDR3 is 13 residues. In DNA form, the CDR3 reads TGTGCCAGCAGTTGGACAGGGCAAAGTGGCTACACCTTC. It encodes CASSWTGQSGYTF.

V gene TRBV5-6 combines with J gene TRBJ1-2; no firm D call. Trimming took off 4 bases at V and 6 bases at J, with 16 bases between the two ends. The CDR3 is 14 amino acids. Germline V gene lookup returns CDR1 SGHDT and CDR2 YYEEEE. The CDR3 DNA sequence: TGTGCCAGCAGCCTGACCCACAGAGGGAATGGCTACACCTTC. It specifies CASSLTHRGNGYTF.